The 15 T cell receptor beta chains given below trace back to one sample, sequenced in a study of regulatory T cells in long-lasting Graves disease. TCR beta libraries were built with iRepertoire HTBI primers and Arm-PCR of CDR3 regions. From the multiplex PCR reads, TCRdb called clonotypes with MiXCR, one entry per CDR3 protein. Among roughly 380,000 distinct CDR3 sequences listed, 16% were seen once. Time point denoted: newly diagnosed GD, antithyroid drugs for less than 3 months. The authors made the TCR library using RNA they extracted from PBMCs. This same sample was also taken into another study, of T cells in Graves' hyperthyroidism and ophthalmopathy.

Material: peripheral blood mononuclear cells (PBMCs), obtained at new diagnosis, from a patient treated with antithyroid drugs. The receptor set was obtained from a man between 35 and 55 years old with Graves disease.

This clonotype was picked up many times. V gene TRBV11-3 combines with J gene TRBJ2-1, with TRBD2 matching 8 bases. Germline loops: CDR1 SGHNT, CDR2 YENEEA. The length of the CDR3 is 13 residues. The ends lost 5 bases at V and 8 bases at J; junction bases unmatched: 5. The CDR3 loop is CASSDHGGDEQFF. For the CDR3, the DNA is TGTGCCAGCAGCGACCACGGGGGGGATGAGCAGTTCTTC.

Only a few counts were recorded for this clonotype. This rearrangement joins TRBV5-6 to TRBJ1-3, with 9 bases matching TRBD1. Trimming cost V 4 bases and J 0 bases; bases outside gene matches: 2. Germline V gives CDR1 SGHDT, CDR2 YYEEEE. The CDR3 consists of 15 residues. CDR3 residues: CASSTDRGSGNTIYF. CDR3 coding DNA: TGTGCCAGCAGCACGGACAGGGGCTCTGGAAACACCATATATTTT.

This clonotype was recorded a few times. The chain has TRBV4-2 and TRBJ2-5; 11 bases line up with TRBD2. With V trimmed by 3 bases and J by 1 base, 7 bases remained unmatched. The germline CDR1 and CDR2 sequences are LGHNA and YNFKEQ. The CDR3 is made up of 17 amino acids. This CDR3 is CASSQVSGTSGQETQYF. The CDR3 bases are TGTGCCAGCAGCCAGGTATCCGGGACTAGCGGCCAAGAGACCCAGTACTTC.

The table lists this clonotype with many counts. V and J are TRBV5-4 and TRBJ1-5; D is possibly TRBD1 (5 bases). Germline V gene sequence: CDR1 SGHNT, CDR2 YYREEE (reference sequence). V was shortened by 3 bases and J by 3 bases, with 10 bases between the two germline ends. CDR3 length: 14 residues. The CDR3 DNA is TGTGCCAGCAGCTCCGGACATTTCAATCAGCCCCAGCATTTT. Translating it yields CASSSGHFNQPQHF.

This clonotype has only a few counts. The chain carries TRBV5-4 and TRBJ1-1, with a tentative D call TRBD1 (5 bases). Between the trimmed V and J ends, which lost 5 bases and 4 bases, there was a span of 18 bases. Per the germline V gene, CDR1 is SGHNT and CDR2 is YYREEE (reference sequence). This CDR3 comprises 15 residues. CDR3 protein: CASRGQGAVSTEAFF. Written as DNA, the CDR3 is TGTGCCAGCAGGGGTCAAGGGGCGGTATCCACTGAAGCTTTCTTT.

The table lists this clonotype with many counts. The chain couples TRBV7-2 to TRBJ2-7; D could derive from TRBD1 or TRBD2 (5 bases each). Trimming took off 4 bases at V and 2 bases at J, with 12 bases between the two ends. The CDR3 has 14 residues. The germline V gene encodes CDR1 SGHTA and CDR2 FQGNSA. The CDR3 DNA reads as TGTGCCAGCAGCTCTTATGGGGGACCCTACGAGCAGTACTTC. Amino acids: CASSSYGGPYEQYF. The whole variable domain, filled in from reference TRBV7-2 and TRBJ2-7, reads GAGVSQSPSNKVTEKGKDVELRCDPISGHTALYWYRQSLGQGLEFLIYFQGNSAPDKSGLPSDRFSAERTGGSVSTLTIQRTQQEDSAVYLCASSSYGGPYEQYFGPGTRLTVT.

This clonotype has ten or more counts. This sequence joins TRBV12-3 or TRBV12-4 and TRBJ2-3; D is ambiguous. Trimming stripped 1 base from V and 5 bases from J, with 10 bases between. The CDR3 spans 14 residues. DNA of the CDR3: TGTGCCAGCAGTTTAGAGTTGTTTGGAGATACGCAGTATTTT. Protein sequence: CASSLELFGDTQYF.

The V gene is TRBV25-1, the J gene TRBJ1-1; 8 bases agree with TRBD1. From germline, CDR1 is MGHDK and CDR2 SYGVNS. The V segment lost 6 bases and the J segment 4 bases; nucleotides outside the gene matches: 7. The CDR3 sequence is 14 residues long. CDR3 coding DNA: TGTGCCAGCAGCGTCGACAGGGGAGGCACTGAAGCTTTCTTT. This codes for CASSVDRGGTEAFF.

The CDR3 spells CATSDHRANYGYTF. CDR3 in DNA: TGTGCCACCAGTGATCACAGAGCCAACTATGGCTACACCTTC. The J gene is TRBJ1-2, the V gene TRBV24-1; D not certain. In germline, CDR1 is KGHDR, CDR2 SFDVKD. This CDR3 region has 14 residues. Trimming stripped 3 bases from V and 2 bases from J, with 9 bases between.

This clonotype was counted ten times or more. CDR3 nucleotide sequence: TGTGCCAGCAGTTACTCGAGCGGGGGCGAGCAGTACTTC. It yields the protein CASSYSSGGEQYF. V and J are TRBV6-5 and TRBJ2-7; 8 bases fit TRBD2. The CDR3 sequence is 13 residues long. Looked up from germline, CDR1 is MNHEY and CDR2 is SVGAGI. With 0 bases clipped from V and 6 bases from J, the junction kept 1 base outside the gene matches.

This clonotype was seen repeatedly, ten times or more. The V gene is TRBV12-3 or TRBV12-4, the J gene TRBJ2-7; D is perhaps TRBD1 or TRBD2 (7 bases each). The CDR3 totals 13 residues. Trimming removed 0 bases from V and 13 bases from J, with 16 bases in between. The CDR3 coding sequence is TGTGCCAGCAGTTTAGCGCGGGGGACAGTACGTTACTTC. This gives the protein CASSLARGTVRYF.

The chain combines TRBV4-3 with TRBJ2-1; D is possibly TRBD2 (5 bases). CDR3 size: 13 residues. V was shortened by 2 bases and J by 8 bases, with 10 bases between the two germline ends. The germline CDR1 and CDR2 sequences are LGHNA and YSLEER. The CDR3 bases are TGCGCCAGCAGCCAATTGTGGCGGGATGAGCAGTTCTTC. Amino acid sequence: CASSQLWRDEQFF.

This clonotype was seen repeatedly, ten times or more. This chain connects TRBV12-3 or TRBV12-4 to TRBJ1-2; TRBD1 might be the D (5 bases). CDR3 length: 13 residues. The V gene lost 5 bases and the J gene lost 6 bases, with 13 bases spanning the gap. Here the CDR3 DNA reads TGTGCCAGCAGTCCTCTGGGGGGGAATGGCTACACCTTC. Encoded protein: CASSPLGGNGYTF.

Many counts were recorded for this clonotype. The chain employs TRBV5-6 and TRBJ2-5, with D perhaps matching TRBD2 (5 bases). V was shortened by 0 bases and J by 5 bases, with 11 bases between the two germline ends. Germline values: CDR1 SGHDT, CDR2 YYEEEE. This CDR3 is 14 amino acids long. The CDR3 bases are TGTGCCAGCAGCTTGGCAGCGGCAGAGGAGACCCAGTACTTC. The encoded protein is CASSLAAAEETQYF.

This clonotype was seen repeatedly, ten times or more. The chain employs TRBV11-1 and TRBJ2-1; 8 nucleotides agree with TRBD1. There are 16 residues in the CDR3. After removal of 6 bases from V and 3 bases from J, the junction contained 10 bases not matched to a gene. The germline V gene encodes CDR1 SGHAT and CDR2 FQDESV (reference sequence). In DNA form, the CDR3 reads TGTGCCAGCAGTCCGGACAGGGTGAGTTTCTACAATGAGCAGTTCTTC. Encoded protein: CASSPDRVSFYNEQFF.